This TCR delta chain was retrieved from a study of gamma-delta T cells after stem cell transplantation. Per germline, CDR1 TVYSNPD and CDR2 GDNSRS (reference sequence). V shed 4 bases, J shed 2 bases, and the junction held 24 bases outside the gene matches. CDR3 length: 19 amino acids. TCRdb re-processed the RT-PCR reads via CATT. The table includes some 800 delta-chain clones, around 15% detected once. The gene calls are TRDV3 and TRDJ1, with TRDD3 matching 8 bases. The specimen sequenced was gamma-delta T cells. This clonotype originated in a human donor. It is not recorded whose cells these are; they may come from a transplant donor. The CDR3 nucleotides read TGTGCCTGTTGGGTACTCGGGGACTGGGGGCCTTCAGTGACCGATAAACTCATCTTT. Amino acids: CACWVLGDWGPSVTDKLIF.